These 26 T cell receptor gamma chains originate from one sample sequenced in a study of intestinal T cells in coeliac disease. Under 13 formalin-fixed paraffin-embedded scrolls, each 5 µm thick, supplied each case's genomic DNA. LymphoTrack primers amplified TRG sequences from roughly 210 ng of biopsy DNA. TCRdb reprocessed the multiplex PCR reads using CATT. The repertoire holds 930 or so gamma-chain clones, with around 42% as singletons. The specimen sequenced was a duodenal biopsy. The receptors were gathered from a human donor with celiac disease.

This sequence joins TRGV4 and TRGJ1 or TRGJ2. The length of the CDR3 is 14 residues. The germline V gene has CDR1 EGSTGY and CDR2 YDSYTSSV. The V segment lost 5 bases and the J segment 12 bases; nucleotides outside the gene matches: 19. CDR3 nucleotide sequence: TGTGCCACCTGGGGATGGGCTGCGTCAGGGGGGAAACTCTTT. Amino acid sequence: CATWGWAASGGKLF.

This clone qualifies as large. CDR3 in DNA: TGTACCACTGTACCTGCTGGACCTAATAAGAAACTCTTT. Amino acids: CTTVPAGPNKKLF. The genes are TRGV11 and TRGJ1 or TRGJ2. TRGV11 is an ORF, and what it does is uncertain. This CDR3 comprises 13 residues.

The rearrangement uses TRGV5 and TRGJ1 or TRGJ2. V trimming: 2 bases; J trimming: 5 bases; junction bases outside the gene matches: 6. Germline V lookup: CDR1 VINAFY, CDR2 YDVSNSKD. The CDR3 spans 13 residues. The CDR3 nucleotides read TGTGCCACCTGGGACATGGCGAATTATAAGAAACTCTTT. Amino acids: CATWDMANYKKLF.

The J gene is TRGJP2, the V gene TRGV8. From germline, CDR1 is VENAVY and CDR2 YDSYNSRV. There are 14 residues in the CDR3. Germline trimming cut 2 bases from V and 6 bases from J; bases unmatched to any gene: 6. CDR3 amino acids: CATWDKIGDWIKTF. DNA of the CDR3: TGTGCCACCTGGGATAAGATCGGTGATTGGATCAAGACGTTT.

This clone was seen a single time. This chain links TRGV10 with TRGJ1 or TRGJ2. TRGV10 is an ORF for which the function is uncertain. The V segment lost 8 bases and the J segment 9 bases; nucleotides outside the gene matches: 26. This CDR3 region has 17 residues. CDR3 coding DNA: TGTGCTGCGTGGGATTACCCCATTTCGATGGATAGTATTAAGAAACTCTTT. Amino acids: CAAWDYPISMDSIKKLF.

This clone was counted only a few times. In DNA form, the CDR3 reads TGTGCCACCTGGGAGGCCCGGGTGAGATTATCGAAGAAACTCTTT. Its translation is CATWEARVRLSKKLF. The J gene is TRGJ1 or TRGJ2, the V gene TRGV2. This CDR3 comprises 15 residues. With V trimmed by 4 bases and J by 10 bases, 19 bases remained unmatched. Germline-derived CDR1 and CDR2 are EGSNGY and YDSYNSKV.

This clone was seen only a few times. The rearrangement links TRGV4 to TRGJ1 or TRGJ2. The CDR3 sequence is 15 residues long. The trim removed 0 bases at V and 7 bases at J, leaving 12 bases unmatched. Germline V gives CDR1 EGSTGY, CDR2 YDSYTSSV. The chain's CDR3 is CATWDGSKILYKKLF. The CDR3 DNA reads TGTGCCACCTGGGATGGGTCAAAAATTCTATATAAGAAACTCTTT.

The genes are TRGV8 and TRGJ1 or TRGJ2. The CDR3 is 15 amino acids. Germline V CDR1 and CDR2: VENAVY, YDSYNSRV. The J segment lost 8 bases and the V segment lost 3 bases, leaving 16 bases of the junction unmatched. The CDR3 sequence: CATWDLGGGADKKLF. The CDR3 DNA sequence: TGTGCCACCTGGGATTTGGGGGGGGGGGCGGATAAGAAACTCTTT.

This clone is classed as large. Other DNA sequences from this sample encode an identical CDR3 as well. The V and J genes are TRGV9 and TRGJP1. Germline V gene lookup returns CDR1 GITISATS and CDR2 ISYDGTV (reference sequence). The length of the CDR3 is 15 residues. V shed 8 bases and J 4 bases; nucleotides not matched to a gene: 13. The CDR3 reads CALSTKTITGWFKIF. CDR3 in DNA: TGTGCCTTGTCTACGAAGACTATCACTGGTTGGTTCAAGATATTT.

With respect to this clone: A read error may account for a junction end that differs from germline. Other nucleotide sequences from this sample produce the same CDR3. The rearrangement joins TRGV4 to TRGJP1. This CDR3 is built from 18 residues. Germline CDR1 EGSTGY, CDR2 YDSYTSSV. As DNA, the CDR3 is TGTGCCACCTGGGATGGTCAATGGGGATATACCACCGGTTGGTTCAAGATATTT. Protein product: CATWDGQWGYTTGWFKIF.

The gene calls are TRGV8 and TRGJP2. Per the germline V gene, CDR1 is VENAVY and CDR2 is YDSYNSRV. The CDR3 loop spans 16 amino acids. The V segment lost 3 bases and the J segment 8 bases; nucleotides outside the gene matches: 15. The DNA of the CDR3 is TGTGCCACCTGGGATGGGTTTAGCGTTGCGGATTGGATCAAGACGTTT. Translating it yields CATWDGFSVADWIKTF.

V gene TRGV10 combines with J gene TRGJ1 or TRGJ2. TRGV10 is given ORF status, its function remaining uncertain. V was clipped by 8 bases and J by 7 bases; unmatched bases: 12. The CDR3 sequence is 13 residues long. The CDR3 region is CAAWDGCLYKKLF. The CDR3 region has the DNA TGTGCTGCGTGGGATGGATGTTTATATAAGAAACTCTTT.

The chain uses TRGV10 and TRGJP1. TRGV10 is known as an ORF, though its function is uncertain. The V and J ends lost 8 bases and 10 bases, in that order; junction bases with no gene match: 8. CDR3 length equals 12 residues. CDR3 nucleotides: TGTGCTGCGTGGGATTATTTTTGGTTCAAGATATTT. It is translated as CAAWDYFWFKIF.

This clone occurred a few times. This rearrangement joins TRGV9 to TRGJ1 or TRGJ2. From germline, CDR1 is GITISATS and CDR2 ISYDGTV (reference sequence). J lost 12 bases, V lost 1 base, and 6 bases had no gene match. The CDR3 contains 11 residues. This chain's CDR3 is CALWEVWGKLF. The CDR3 DNA follows: TGTGCCTTGTGGGAGGTATGGGGGAAACTCTTT.

The V and J genes are TRGV11 and TRGJP1. TRGV11 is an ORF for which the function is uncertain. J gave up 12 bases and V 5 bases, and 12 bases lay outside the gene matches. CDR3 size: 14 residues. CDR3: CACWIKSLVRFKIF. The CDR3 DNA is TGTGCCTGCTGGATTAAGAGTCTGGTTCGGTTCAAGATATTT.

Regarding this clone: One base away lies a much larger clone, so this may be a sequencing read error. The same CDR3 arises from other DNA sequences in this sample as well. This chain connects TRGV10 to TRGJP1. TRGV10 counts as an open reading frame of uncertain function. The CDR3 runs 15 residues. CDR3 bases: TGTGCCGCGTGGGATTTCATTGGTCGTGGTTGGTTCAAGATATTT. Protein product: CAAWDFIGRGWFKIF.

The chain employs TRGV10 and TRGJP1. TRGV10 is classed as an ORF, of uncertain function. This CDR3 comprises 21 residues. V dropped 8 bases and J dropped 0; count of bases not matched to a gene: 25. The CDR3 DNA reads as TGTGCTGCGTGGGACCGAGGGGGTCTCTGGGGGCAATATACCACTGGTTGGTTCAAGATATTT. This sequence encodes CAAWDRGGLWGQYTTGWFKIF.

The chain joins TRGV3 to TRGJP2. V lost 10 bases and J lost 5; bases outside the gene matches: 10. The CDR3 sequence is 13 residues long. Germline V lookup: CDR1 VTNTFY, CDR2 YDVSTARD (reference sequence). CDR3 residues: CATGTGSDWIKTF. The CDR3 region has the DNA TGTGCCACTGGGACAGGCAGTGATTGGATCAAGACGTTT.

On this clone: A much larger clone differs from this one at a single base, so this may be a read error. The V gene is TRGV4, the J gene TRGJ1 or TRGJ2. Germline CDR1 and CDR2: EGSTGY and YDSYTSSV. The CDR3 has 17 amino acids. DNA for the CDR3: TGTGCCACTTGGGATGGGCCCCCGTTATCGATTTATTATAAGAAACTCTTT. Its translation: CATWDGPPLSIYYKKLF.

This rearrangement joins TRGV10 to TRGJP1. TRGV10 qualifies as an ORF whose function is uncertain. The CDR3 runs to 16 residues. The V gene end was trimmed by 8 bases and the J gene end by 7 bases; junction bases not matched to a gene: 17. The CDR3 loop reads CAAWDYGGHSGWFKIF. In DNA form, the CDR3 reads TGTGCTGCGTGGGATTATGGGGGTCACAGTGGTTGGTTCAAGATATTT.

The sample holds one count of this clone. The rearrangement links TRGV2 to TRGJP2. Germline assignment: CDR1 EGSNGY and CDR2 YDSYNSKV. V lost 4 bases, J lost 14 bases, and 16 bases stayed unmatched. The CDR3 has 14 residues. The CDR3 spells CATWDIKLIGIKTF. The CDR3 DNA reads as TGTGCCACCTGGGATATTAAGTTGATTGGAATCAAGACGTTT.

This chain joins TRGV2 and TRGJP1. Germline trimming cut 0 bases from V and 3 bases from J; bases unmatched to any gene: 13. Germline assignment: CDR1 EGSNGY and CDR2 YDSYNSKV. The CDR3 is 18 residues long. The CDR3 loop is CATWDGARPGATGWFKIF. Written as DNA, the CDR3 is TGTGCCACCTGGGACGGGGCTCGACCCGGGGCCACTGGTTGGTTCAAGATATTT.

J is TRGJ1 or TRGJ2 and V is TRGV2. Germline CDR1 and CDR2: EGSNGY and YDSYNSKV. The CDR3 is 15 residues long. Trimming took 4 bases from V and 5 from J; bases not matched to a gene: 14. CDR3 protein: CATWEARAVDYKKLF. The CDR3 DNA follows: TGTGCCACCTGGGAGGCCCGGGCTGTAGATTATAAGAAACTCTTT.

On this clone itself: One base away lies a much larger clone, so this may be a sequencing read error. Distinct nucleotide sequences in the sample also encode this CDR3. The chain has TRGV2 and TRGJP2. The germline gives CDR1 EGSNGY, CDR2 YDSYNSKV. V lost 0 bases to trimming and J lost 8 bases; unmatched junction nucleotides: 9. The CDR3 is 15 amino acids. CDR3 DNA sequence: TGTGCCACCTGGGACGGGCTGGGCCGCGATTGGATCAAGACGTTT. Protein sequence: CATWDGLGRDWIKTF.

By share, this clone counts as large. This same CDR3 is encoded by further DNA sequences in the sample. This chain connects TRGV10 to TRGJ1 or TRGJ2. TRGV10 is reported as an ORF; its role is uncertain. This CDR3 spans 14 amino acids. J was trimmed by 0 bases and V by 8 bases; bases with no gene match: 8. The CDR3 DNA is TGTGCTGCGTGGGACGAGCCGAATTATTATAAGAAACTCTTT. Amino acid sequence: CAAWDEPNYYKKLF.

In its sample, this clone is large. The rearrangement links TRGV3 to TRGJP1. Per germline, CDR1 VTNTFY and CDR2 YDVSTARD (reference sequence). There are 15 residues in the CDR3. V was pared by 4 bases and J by 4 bases, with 9 bases of the junction left unmatched. The CDR3 sequence: CATWERAYTGWFKIF. In DNA form, the CDR3 reads TGTGCCACCTGGGAGCGGGCCTACACTGGTTGGTTCAAGATATTT.